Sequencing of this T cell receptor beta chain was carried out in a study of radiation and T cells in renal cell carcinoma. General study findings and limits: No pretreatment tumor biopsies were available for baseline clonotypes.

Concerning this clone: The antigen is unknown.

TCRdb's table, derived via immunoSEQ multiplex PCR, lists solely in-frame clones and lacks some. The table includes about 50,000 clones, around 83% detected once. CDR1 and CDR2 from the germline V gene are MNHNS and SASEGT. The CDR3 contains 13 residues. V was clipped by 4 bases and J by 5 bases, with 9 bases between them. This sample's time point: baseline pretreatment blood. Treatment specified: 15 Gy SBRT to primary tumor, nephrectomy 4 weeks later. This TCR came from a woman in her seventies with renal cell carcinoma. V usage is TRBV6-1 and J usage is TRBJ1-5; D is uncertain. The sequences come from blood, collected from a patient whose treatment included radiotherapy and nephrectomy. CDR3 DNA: TGTGCCAGCAGTGCGGAGGCGGATCAGCCCCAGCATTTT. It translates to CASSAEADQPQHF.